A selection of T cell receptor beta chains follows, all from one sample in a study of regulatory T cells in long-lasting Graves disease. In TCRdb, the multiplex PCR reads were re-called with MiXCR into one record per CDR3 protein. The sample lists 300,000 to 400,000 distinct CDR3 sequences, around a sixth seen once, with about a fifth in the top ten. Source: peripheral blood mononuclear cells (PBMCs), taken at new diagnosis, from a patient treated with antithyroid drugs. Receptors were obtained from a female donor with Graves disease. Both conserved end residues are part of each CDR3. The D gene is left open where the match is weak. Not all rows give a size; the values are once, few, many and, for expanded clones, a class.

DNA | CDR3 | J | size | V | D
TGTGCCAGCAGCTTAGTTTCGGCTAGGTCCCACAATGAGCAGTTCTTC | CASSLVSARSHNEQFF | TRBJ2-1 | many | TRBV7-9 | -
TGTGCCAGCAGTTACACAGGGGGCACTGATGGAAAACTGTTTTTT | CASSYTGGTDGKLFF | TRBJ1-4 | few | TRBV27 | TRBD1
TGTGCCAGTAACCACAACACAGATACGCAGTATTTT | CASNHNTDTQYF | TRBJ2-3 | once | TRBV19 | -
TGTGCCAGCAGCTTGGCCGAAGGGAGAGGCTACACCTTC | CASSLAEGRGYTF | TRBJ1-2 | many | TRBV5-5 | -
TGCAGTGCTAGAGATCTTGGGGCCGCGGGAGTCCGATACAATGAGCAGTTCTTC | CSARDLGAAGVRYNEQFF | TRBJ2-1 | few | TRBV20-1 | TRBD2
TGTGCCAGCAGTCTCAGCGCCGGGGAGCTGTTTTTT | CASSLSAGELFF | TRBJ2-2 | many | TRBV12-3/TRBV12-4 | -
TGTGCTAGTGGTTTGGGGACTAGCGTTTACAATGAGCAGTTCTTC | CASGLGTSVYNEQFF | TRBJ2-1 | - | TRBV12-5 | TRBD2
TGTGCCAGCAGGCTGACAGATCTGAAGGGGGCTTTCTTT | CASRLTDLKGAFF | TRBJ1-1 | many | TRBV2 | -
TGTGCCAGTAGTATAGGCCAGACCAGCAATCAGCCCCAGCATTTT | CASSIGQTSNQPQHF | TRBJ1-5 | - | TRBV19 | -
TGCGCCATCGCCGGCGGGAGAAACAATGAGCAGTTCTTC | CAIAGGRNNEQFF | TRBJ2-1 | - | TRBV10-2 | TRBD2
TGTGCCTGGAGTGTAGGAGGGTACACCGGGGAGCTGTTTTTT | CAWSVGGYTGELFF | TRBJ2-2 | many | TRBV30 | -
TGTGCCAGCAGCTTAGGTGGTCCGGACTCTGGGGCCAACGTCCTGACTTTC | CASSLGGPDSGANVLTF | TRBJ2-6 | few | TRBV7-2 | -
TGTGCCAGCAGCTTTCTGGGCCCACCCAATGAAAAACTGTTTTTT | CASSFLGPPNEKLFF | TRBJ1-4 | many | TRBV7-6 | -
TGCGCCAGCAGCTGGGACACGGGGAACACAGATACGCAGTATTTT | CASSWDTGNTDTQYF | TRBJ2-3 | many | TRBV5-1 | -
TGTGCCAGCAGCCCGGGTGGGGGGGAGCTGTTTTTT | CASSPGGGELFF | TRBJ2-2 | many | TRBV7-7 | -
TGTGCCAGCAGTATGAAGGGGGCGCGGGGCTACACCTTC | CASSMKGARGYTF | TRBJ1-2 | many | TRBV27 | TRBD1
TGTGCCAGCAGCGTAGGGGGAGGGCCCTACAATGAGCAGTTCTTC | CASSVGGGPYNEQFF | TRBJ2-1 | - | TRBV9 | TRBD2
TGTGCCAGCATTTCAGGGGGAAGCGTAGCTTTCTTT | CASISGGSVAFF | TRBJ1-1 | many | TRBV6-2/TRBV6-3 | TRBD1
TGTGCCAGCAGCCGCCATCGCTTGAGGGAGACACTAACTAACTATGGCTACACCTTC | CASSRHRLRETLTNYGYTF | TRBJ1-2 | many | TRBV7-9 | -
TGTGCCTGGGGGATGAACACTGAAGCTTTCTTT | CAWGMNTEAFF | TRBJ1-1 | - | TRBV2 | -
TGTGCCAGCAGGCGCTGGGGGACTGAAGCTTTCTTT | CASRRWGTEAFF | TRBJ1-1 | many | TRBV27 | -
TGTGCCAGCAGTCGGAAGCGGAACACCGGGGAGCTGTTTTTT | CASSRKRNTGELFF | TRBJ2-2 | few | TRBV7-9 | -
TGTGCCAGCGATCCACAAGGACAGGGTGGTTCTGGCTACACCTTC | CASDPQGQGGSGYTF | TRBJ1-2 | many | TRBV6-1 | TRBD1
TGTGCCTGTTCCCGGGGACCGAATGAAAAACTGTTTTTT | CACSRGPNEKLFF | TRBJ1-4 | many | TRBV30 | -
TGTGCCAGCAGCTCTAAACAGGGCCGGCCCTCCAACTATGGCTACACCTTC | CASSSKQGRPSNYGYTF | TRBJ1-2 | few | TRBV7-3 | -
TGTGCCAGCAGCTTTGTACGCAAGGGCTGGGACAATGAGCAGTTCTTC | CASSFVRKGWDNEQFF | TRBJ2-1 | many | TRBV11-2 | -
TGTGCCAGCAGCTCCGGACAGGGCTATGGCTACACCTTC | CASSSGQGYGYTF | TRBJ1-2 | many | TRBV7-3 | TRBD1